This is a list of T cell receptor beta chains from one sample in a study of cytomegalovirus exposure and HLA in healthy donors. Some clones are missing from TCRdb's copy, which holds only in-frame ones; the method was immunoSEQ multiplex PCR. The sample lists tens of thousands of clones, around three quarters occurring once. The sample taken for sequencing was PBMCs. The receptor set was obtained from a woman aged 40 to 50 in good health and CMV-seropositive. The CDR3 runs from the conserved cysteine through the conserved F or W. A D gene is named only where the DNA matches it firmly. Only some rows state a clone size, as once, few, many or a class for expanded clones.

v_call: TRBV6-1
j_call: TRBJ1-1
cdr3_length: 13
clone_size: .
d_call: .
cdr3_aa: CASSEIVAVEAFF
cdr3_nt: TGTGCCAGCAGTGAAATAGTAGCCGTTGAAGCTTTCTTT

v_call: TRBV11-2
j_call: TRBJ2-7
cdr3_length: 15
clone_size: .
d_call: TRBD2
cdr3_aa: CASSFSGLGVYEQYF
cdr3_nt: TGTGCCAGCAGCTTTTCAGGACTAGGGGTTTACGAGCAGTACTTC

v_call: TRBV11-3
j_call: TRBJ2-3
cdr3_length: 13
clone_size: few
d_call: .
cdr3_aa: CASSIGQTDTQYF
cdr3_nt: TGTGCCAGCAGCATCGGACAAACAGATACGCAGTATTTT

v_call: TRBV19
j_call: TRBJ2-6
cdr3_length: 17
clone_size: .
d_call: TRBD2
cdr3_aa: CASSRLAGEGGANVLTF
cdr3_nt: TGTGCCAGTAGTAGACTAGCGGGAGAGGGTGGGGCCAACGTCCTGACTTTC

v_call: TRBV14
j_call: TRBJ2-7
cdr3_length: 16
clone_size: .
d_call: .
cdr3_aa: CASSQGLAAFSYEQYF
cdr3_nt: TGTGCCAGCAGCCAAGGGTTAGCGGCCTTTTCCTACGAGCAGTACTTC

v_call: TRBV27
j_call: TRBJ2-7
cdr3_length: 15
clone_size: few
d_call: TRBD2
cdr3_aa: CASSLSPSGTHEQYF
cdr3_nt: TGTGCCAGCAGTTTATCTCCTAGCGGGACCCACGAGCAGTACTTC

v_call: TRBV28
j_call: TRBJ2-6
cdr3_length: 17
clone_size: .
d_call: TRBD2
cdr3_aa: CASSPRSGTSGANVLTF
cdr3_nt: TGTGCCAGCAGCCCGAGAAGCGGGACCTCTGGGGCCAACGTCCTGACTTTC

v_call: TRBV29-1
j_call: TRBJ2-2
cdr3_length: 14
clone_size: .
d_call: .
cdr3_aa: CSDALDLNTGELFF
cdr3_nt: TGCAGCGACGCCTTGGACTTGAACACCGGGGAGCTGTTTTTT

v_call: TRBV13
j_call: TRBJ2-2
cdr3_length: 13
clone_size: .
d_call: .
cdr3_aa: CASSLAGTGELFF
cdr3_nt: TGTGCCAGCAGCTTAGCAGGCACCGGGGAGCTGTTTTTT

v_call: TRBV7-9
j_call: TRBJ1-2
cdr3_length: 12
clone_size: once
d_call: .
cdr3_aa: CASSFEDYGYTF
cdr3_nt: TGTGCCAGCAGCTTTGAGGATTATGGCTACACCTTC

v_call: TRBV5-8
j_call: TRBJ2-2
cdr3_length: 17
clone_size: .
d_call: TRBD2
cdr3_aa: CASSLAGASGKTGELFF
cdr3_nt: TGTGCCAGCAGCTTGGCCGGGGCTAGCGGGAAGACCGGGGAGCTGTTTTTT

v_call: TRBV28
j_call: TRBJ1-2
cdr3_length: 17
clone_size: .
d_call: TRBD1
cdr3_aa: CASSPPDRASGYYGYTF
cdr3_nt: TGTGCCAGCAGTCCCCCCGACAGGGCCTCAGGTTACTATGGCTACACCTTC

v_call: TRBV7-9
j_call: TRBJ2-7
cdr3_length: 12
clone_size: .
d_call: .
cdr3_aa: CASGRSGYEQYF
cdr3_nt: TGTGCCAGCGGGCGCAGTGGTTACGAGCAGTACTTC

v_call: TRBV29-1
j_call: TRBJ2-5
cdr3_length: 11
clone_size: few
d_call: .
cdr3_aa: CSVNPGETQYF
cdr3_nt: TGCAGCGTTAATCCGGGGGAGACCCAGTACTTC

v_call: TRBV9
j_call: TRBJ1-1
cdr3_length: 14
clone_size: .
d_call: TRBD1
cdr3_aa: CASSPGTGYNTPFF
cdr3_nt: TGTGCCAGCAGCCCCGGGACAGGGTATAACACACCTTTCTTT

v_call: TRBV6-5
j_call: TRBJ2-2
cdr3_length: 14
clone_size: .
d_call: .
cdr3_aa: CASSYSAGTGELFF
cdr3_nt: TGTGCCAGCAGTTACTCAGCGGGTACCGGGGAGCTGTTTTTT

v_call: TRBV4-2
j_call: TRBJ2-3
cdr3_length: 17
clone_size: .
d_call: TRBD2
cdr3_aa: CASSRTSGMGGTDTQYF
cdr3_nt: TGTGCCAGCAGCCGGACTAGCGGGATGGGAGGCACAGATACGCAGTATTTT

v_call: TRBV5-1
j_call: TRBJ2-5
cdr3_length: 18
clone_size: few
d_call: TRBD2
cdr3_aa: CASSLEGLVAYFQETQYF
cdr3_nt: TGCGCCAGCAGCTTGGAGGGACTAGTCGCTTACTTCCAAGAGACCCAGTACTTC

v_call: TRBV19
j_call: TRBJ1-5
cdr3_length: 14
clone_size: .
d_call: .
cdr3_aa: CASSQGFGNQPQHF
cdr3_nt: TGTGCCAGTAGTCAGGGTTTCGGCAATCAGCCCCAGCATTTT

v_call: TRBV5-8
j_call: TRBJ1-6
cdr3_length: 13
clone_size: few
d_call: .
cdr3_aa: CASSWTHNSPLHF
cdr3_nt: TGTGCCAGCAGCTGGACACATAATTCACCCCTCCACTTT

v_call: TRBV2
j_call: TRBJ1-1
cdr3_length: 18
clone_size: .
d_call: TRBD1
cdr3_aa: CASRRQGALNGRDTEAFF
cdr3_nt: TGTGCCAGCAGAAGACAGGGGGCTTTGAACGGACGGGACACTGAAGCTTTCTTT

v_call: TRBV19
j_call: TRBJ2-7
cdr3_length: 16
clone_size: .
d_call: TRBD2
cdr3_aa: CASSIEAGGTGGEQYF
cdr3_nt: TGTGCCAGTAGTATAGAGGCGGGGGGTACCGGAGGCGAGCAGTACTTC

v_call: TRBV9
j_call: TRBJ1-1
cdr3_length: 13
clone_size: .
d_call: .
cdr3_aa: CASSPTGNTEAFF
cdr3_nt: TGTGCCAGCAGCCCCACTGGGAACACTGAAGCTTTCTTT

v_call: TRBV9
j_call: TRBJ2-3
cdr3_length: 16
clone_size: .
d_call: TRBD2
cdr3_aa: CASSVGLAGMGDTQYF
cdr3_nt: TGTGCCAGCAGCGTGGGCCTAGCGGGAATGGGGGATACGCAGTATTTT

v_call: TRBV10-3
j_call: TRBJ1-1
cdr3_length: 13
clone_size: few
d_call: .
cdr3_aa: CATKQVGNTEAFF
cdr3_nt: TGTGCCACCAAACAGGTTGGGAACACTGAAGCTTTCTTT

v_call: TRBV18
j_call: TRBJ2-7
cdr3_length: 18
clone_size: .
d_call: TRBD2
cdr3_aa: CASSPRETTSGGSYEQYF
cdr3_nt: TGTGCCAGCTCACCACGGGAAACAACTAGCGGAGGCTCCTACGAGCAGTACTTC

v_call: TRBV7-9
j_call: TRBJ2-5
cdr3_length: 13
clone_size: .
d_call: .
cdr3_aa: CASSLSPSETQYF
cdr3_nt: TGTGCCAGCAGCTTATCTCCTTCAGAGACCCAGTACTTC

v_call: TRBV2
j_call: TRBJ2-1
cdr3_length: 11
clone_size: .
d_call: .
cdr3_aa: CASSDSIEQFF
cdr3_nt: TGTGCCAGCAGTGATTCCATCGAGCAGTTCTTC

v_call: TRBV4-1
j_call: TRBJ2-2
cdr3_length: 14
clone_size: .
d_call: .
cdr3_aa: CASSQQGTTGELFF
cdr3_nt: TGCGCCAGCAGCCAACAGGGAACCACCGGGGAGCTGTTTTTT

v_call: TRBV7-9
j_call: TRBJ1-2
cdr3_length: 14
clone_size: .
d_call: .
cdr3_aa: CASSASDRSYGYTF
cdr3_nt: TGTGCCAGCAGCGCATCAGACAGGAGCTATGGCTACACCTTC

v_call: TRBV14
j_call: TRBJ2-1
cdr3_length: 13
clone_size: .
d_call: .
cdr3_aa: CASSQPSSREQFF
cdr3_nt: TGTGCCAGCAGCCAGCCAAGTAGTCGTGAGCAGTTCTTC

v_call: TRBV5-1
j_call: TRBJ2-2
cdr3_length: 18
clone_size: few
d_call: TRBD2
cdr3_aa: CASSFPGLAGGNTGELFF
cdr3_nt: TGCGCCAGCAGCTTTCCCGGGCTAGCGGGAGGGAACACCGGGGAGCTGTTTTTT

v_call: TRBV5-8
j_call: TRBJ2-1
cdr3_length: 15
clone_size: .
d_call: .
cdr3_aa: CASSLDGGEGYEQFF
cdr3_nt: TGTGCCAGCAGCTTGGACGGCGGGGAAGGCTATGAGCAGTTCTTC

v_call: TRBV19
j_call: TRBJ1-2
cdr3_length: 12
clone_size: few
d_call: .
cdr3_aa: CARRDSYYGYTF
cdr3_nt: TGTGCCAGACGCGACAGCTACTATGGCTACACCTTC

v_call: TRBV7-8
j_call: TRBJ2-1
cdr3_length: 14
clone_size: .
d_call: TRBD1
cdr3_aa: CASSQGDGRDEQFF
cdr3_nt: TGTGCCAGCAGCCAGGGGGACGGTCGGGATGAGCAGTTCTTC

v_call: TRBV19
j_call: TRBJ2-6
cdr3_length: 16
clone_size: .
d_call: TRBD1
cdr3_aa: CASSSTGGTGANVLTF
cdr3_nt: TGTGCCAGTAGTAGTACAGGGGGCACTGGGGCCAACGTCCTGACTTTC